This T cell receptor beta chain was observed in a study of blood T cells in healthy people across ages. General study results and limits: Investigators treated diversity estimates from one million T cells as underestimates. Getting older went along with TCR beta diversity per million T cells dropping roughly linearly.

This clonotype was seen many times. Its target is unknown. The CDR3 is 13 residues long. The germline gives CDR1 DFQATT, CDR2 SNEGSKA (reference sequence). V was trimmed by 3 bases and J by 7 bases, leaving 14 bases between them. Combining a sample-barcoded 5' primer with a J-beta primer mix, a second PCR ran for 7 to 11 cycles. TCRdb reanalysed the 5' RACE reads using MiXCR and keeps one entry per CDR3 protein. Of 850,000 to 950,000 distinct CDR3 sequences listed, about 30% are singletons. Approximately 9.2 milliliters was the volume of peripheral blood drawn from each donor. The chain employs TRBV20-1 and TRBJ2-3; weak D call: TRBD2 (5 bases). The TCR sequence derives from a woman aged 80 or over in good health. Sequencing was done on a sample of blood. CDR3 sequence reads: CSASSGSRNTQYF. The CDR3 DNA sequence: TGCAGTGCTAGTTCGGGGAGTAGGAATACGCAGTATTTT.